A selection of T cell receptor beta chains follows, all from one sample in a study of cytomegalovirus exposure and HLA in healthy donors. Method: immunoSEQ multiplex PCR; TCRdb's copy keeps in-frame clones and lacks some. This sample contains about 210,000 clones. Material: PBMCs. The receptors come from a woman aged 25 to 39 in good health and CMV-seropositive. Each CDR3 is given with its conserved first and last residue. D genes are given only for firm matches.

J,length,D,V,CDR3
TRBJ2-1,16,TRBD2,TRBV7-9,CASSSREAGASNEQFF
TRBJ2-7,12,-,TRBV28,CASRPGSYEQYF
TRBJ2-7,16,-,TRBV7-2,CASSLVVSEPSYEQYF
TRBJ2-5,16,TRBD2,TRBV15,CATSTRRAGGAETQYF
TRBJ2-6,13,-,TRBV4-3,CASSLAGANVLTF
TRBJ1-1,14,TRBD1,TRBV30,CAWSRDSGNTEAFF
TRBJ1-2,17,-,TRBV7-2,CASSQSVWNRARGGYTF
TRBJ2-3,16,TRBD2,TRBV9,CASSVGASGVTDTQYF
TRBJ2-7,15,TRBD1,TRBV4-1,CASTPTATGGYEQYF
TRBJ2-5,17,TRBD2,TRBV15,CATSRGLAGIYQETQYF
TRBJ2-5,13,-,TRBV16,CASSDPAGETQYF
TRBJ2-7,14,TRBD2,TRBV5-1,CASRPLAATYEQYF
TRBJ2-7,11,-,TRBV15,CATSTRGEQYF
-,14,-,TRBV9,CASQLAGEGYEQYF
TRBJ2-3,14,-,TRBV6-5,CASRRDSVTDTQYF
TRBJ2-1,11,-,TRBV7-9,CATEQGDEQFF
TRBJ2-4,15,-,TRBV5-1,CASSPDSFTKNIQYF
TRBJ1-1,14,-,TRBV6-5,CASSPYRDQTEAFF
TRBJ2-3,12,-,TRBV19,CASSSYTDTQYF
TRBJ2-2,14,TRBD2,TRBV30,CALMGGLASGELFF
TRBJ2-1,15,TRBD1,TRBV19,CASSRRQGTGDEQFF
TRBJ1-6,15,TRBD1,TRBV19,CASSPHRDRVSPLHF
TRBJ1-4,14,-,TRBV4-1,CASRLPGSNEKLFF
TRBJ2-7,15,TRBD2,TRBV6-5,CASSYSGRVPYEQYF
TRBJ2-6,14,-,TRBV7-9,CASSFSSGANVLTF
TRBJ2-3,15,-,TRBV19,CASSLHEAYTDTQYF
TRBJ1-3,17,TRBD1,TRBV30,CAWRNKGRQGPGNTIYF
TRBJ2-7,16,TRBD1,TRBV5-1,CASSTGTGPSSYEQYF
TRBJ1-1,15,-,TRBV27,CASSLGGDMNTEAFF
TRBJ1-2,16,TRBD1,TRBV7-2,CASTPAGTGTNYGYTF
TRBJ1-6,14,-,TRBV5-1,CASSPGQLDSPLHF
TRBJ1-6,15,TRBD1,TRBV5-1,CASSLDRGADSPLHF
TRBJ2-7,18,TRBD2,TRBV19,CASSISWGGRLYHYEQYF
TRBJ2-7,19,-,TRBV5-1,CASSLALDSITGLSYEQYF
TRBJ2-5,13,-,TRBV29-1,CSVEGAGWETQYF
TRBJ2-3,15,-,TRBV28,CASSPGFAGTDTQYF
TRBJ2-3,16,-,TRBV7-8,CATFSLVDASTDTQYF
TRBJ1-1,12,-,TRBV30,CAWEVERTEAFF
TRBJ2-7,13,-,TRBV6-5,CASSPPGGYEQYF
TRBJ2-2,13,TRBD2,TRBV18,CASSPSGSKELFF
TRBJ1-5,13,-,TRBV28,CASKTSSNQPQHF
TRBJ1-3,14,-,TRBV6-1,CASSEALRGNTIYF
TRBJ1-6,13,-,TRBV5-4,CASSKGPGSPLHF
TRBJ2-7,15,TRBD2,TRBV27,CASSSGLAGVYEQYF
TRBJ2-3,16,TRBD2,TRBV30,CAWSVLSGTRTDTQYF